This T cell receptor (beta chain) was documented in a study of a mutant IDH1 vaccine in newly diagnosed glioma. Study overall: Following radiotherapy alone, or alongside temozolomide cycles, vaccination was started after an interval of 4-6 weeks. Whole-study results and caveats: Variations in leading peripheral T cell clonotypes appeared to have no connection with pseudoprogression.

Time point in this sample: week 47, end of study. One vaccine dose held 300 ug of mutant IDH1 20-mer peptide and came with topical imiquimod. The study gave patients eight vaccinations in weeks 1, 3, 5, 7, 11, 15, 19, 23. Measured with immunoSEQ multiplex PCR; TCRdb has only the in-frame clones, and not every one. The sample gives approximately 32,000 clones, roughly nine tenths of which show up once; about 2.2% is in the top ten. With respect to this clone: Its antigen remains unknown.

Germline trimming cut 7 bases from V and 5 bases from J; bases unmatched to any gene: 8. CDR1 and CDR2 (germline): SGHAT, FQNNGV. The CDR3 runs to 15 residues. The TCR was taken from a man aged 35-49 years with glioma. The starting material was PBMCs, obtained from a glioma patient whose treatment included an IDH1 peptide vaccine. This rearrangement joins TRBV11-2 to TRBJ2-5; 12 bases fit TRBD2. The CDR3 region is CASTLAGGRGETQYF. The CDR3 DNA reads TGTGCCAGCACCCTAGCGGGAGGGAGGGGGGAGACCCAGTACTTC.